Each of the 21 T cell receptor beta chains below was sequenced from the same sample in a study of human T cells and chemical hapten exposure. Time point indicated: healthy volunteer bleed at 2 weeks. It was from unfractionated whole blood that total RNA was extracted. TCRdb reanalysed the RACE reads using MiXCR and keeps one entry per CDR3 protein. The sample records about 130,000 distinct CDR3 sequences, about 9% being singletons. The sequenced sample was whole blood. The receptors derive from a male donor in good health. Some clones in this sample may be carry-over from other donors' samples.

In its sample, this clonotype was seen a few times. Here the CDR3 DNA reads TGCGCCAGCAGCCAAACCGAGCGGGGGGGCGTTACAGATACGCAGTATTTT. This translates into CASSQTERGGVTDTQYF. The V gene is TRBV4-1, the J gene TRBJ2-3; the match to TRBD2 covers 10 bases. The CDR3 is 17 residues long. The V and J ends lost 2 bases and 3 bases, in that order; junction bases with no gene match: 8. Germline-derived CDR1 and CDR2 are MGHRA and YSYEKL.

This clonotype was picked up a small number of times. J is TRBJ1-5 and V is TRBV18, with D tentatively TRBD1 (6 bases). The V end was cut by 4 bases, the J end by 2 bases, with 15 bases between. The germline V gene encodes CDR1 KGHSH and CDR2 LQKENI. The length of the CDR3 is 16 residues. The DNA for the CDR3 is TGTGCCAGCTCACAACGACAGGCTCGGGGCAATCAGCCCCAGCATTTT. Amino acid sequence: CASSQRQARGNQPQHF. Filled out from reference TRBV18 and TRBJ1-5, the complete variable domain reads NAGVMQNPRHLVRRRGQEARLRCSPMKGHSHVYWYRQLPEEGLKFMVYLQKENIIDESGMPKERFSAEFPKEGPSILRIQQVVRGDSAAYFCASSQRQARGNQPQHFGDGTRLSIL.

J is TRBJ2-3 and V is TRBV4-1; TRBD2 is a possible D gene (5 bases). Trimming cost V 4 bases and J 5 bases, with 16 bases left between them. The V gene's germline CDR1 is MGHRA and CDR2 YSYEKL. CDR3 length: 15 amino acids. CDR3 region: CASSPLERAGDTQYF. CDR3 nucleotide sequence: TGCGCCAGCAGCCCTTTAGAGAGGGCGGGAGATACGCAGTATTTT.

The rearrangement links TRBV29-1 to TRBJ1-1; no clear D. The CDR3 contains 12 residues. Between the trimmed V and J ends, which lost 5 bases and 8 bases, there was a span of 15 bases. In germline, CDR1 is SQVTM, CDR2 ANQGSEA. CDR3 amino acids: CSVIRDLGEAFF. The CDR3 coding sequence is TGCAGCGTTATACGGGATTTGGGGGAAGCTTTCTTT.

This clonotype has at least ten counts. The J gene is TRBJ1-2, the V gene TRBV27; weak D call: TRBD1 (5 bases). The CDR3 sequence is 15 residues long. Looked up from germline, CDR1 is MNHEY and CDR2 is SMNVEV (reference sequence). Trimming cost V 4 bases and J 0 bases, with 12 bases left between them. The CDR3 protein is CASSSAGASNYGYTF. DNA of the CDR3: TGTGCCAGCAGTTCTGCCGGGGCGTCTAACTATGGCTACACCTTC.

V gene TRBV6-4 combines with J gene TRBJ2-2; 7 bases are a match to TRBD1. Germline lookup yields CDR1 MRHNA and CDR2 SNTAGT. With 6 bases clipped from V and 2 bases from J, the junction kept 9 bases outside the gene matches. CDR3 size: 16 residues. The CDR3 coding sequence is TGTGCCAGCAGGACCCCGGGACAGCCTAACACCGGGGAGCTGTTTTTT. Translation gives CASRTPGQPNTGELFF.

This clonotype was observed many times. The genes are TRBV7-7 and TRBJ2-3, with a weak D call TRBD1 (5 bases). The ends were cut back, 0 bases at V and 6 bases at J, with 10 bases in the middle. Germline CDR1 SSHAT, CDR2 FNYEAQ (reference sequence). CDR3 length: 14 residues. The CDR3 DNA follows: TGTGCCAGCAGCTTAGCATCAGGGCCGGATACGCAGTATTTT. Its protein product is CASSLASGPDTQYF.

In DNA, the CDR3 is TGTGCCAGCAGTGATGGTGGGGGGCCCTACAATGAGCAGTTCTTC. It specifies CASSDGGGPYNEQFF. The J gene is TRBJ2-1, the V gene TRBV2; D possibly matches TRBD1 or TRBD2 (6 bases each). From germline, CDR1 is SNHLY and CDR2 FYNNEI. The CDR3 extends over 15 amino acids. V shed 3 bases and J shed 2 bases, with 11 bases lying between them.

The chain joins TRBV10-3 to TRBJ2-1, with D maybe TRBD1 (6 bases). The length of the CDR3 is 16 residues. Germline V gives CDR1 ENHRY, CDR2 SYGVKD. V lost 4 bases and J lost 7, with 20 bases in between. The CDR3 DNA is TGTGCCATCAGTGTACAGGGCCAAACTACTGGGAATGAGCAGTTCTTC. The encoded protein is CAISVQGQTTGNEQFF.

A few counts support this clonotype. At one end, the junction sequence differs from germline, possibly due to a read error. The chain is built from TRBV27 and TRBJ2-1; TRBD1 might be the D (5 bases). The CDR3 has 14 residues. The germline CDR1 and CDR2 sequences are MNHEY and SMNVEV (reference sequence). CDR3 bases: TGTACCAGCAGTTTGGGGTCCTTTCGACAGCTGCAGTTCTTC. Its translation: CTSSLGSFRQLQFF.

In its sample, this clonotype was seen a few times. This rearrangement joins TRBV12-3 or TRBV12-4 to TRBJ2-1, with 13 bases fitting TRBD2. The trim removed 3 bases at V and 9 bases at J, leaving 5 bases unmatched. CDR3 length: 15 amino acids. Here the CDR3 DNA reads TGTGCCAGCAGTTTGAGGACTAGCGGGAGAACTGAGCAGTTCTTC. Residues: CASSLRTSGRTEQFF.

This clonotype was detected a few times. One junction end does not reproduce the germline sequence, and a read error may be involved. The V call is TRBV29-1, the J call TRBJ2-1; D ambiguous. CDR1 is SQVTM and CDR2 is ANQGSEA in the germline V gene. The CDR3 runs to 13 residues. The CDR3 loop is CSIEVTDYNEQFF. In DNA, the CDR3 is TGCAGCATTGAGGTCACAGACTACAATGAGCAGTTCTTC.

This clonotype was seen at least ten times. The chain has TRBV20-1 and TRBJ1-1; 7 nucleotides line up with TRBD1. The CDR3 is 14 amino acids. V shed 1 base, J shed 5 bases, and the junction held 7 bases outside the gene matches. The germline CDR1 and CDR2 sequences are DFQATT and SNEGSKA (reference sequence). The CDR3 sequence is CSARAEGARTEAFF. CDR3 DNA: TGCAGTGCTAGAGCTGAGGGGGCTAGAACTGAAGCTTTCTTT.

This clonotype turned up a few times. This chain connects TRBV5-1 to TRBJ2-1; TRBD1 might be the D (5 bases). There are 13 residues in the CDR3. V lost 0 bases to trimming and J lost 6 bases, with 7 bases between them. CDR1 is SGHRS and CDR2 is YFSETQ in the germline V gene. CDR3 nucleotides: TGCGCCAGCAGCTTGGGACAGACCAATGAGCAGTTCTTC. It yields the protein CASSLGQTNEQFF. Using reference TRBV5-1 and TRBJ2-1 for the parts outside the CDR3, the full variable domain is KAGVTQTPRYLIKTRGQQVTLSCSPISGHRSVSWYQQTPGQGLQFLFEYFSETQRNKGNFPGRFSGRQFSNSRSEMNVSTLELGDSALYLCASSLGQTNEQFFGPGTRLTVL.

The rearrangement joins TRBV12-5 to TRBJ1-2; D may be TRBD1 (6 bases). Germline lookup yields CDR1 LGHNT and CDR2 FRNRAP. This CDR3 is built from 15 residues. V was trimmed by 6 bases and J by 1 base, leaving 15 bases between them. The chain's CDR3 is CASGMGHTDNYGYTF. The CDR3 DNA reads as TGTGCTAGTGGCATGGGACATACCGATAACTATGGCTACACCTTC. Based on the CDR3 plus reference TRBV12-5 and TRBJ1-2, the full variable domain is DARVTQTPRHKVTEMGQEVTMRCQPILGHNTVFWYRQTMMQGLELLAYFRNRAPLDDSGMPKDRFSAEMPDATLATLKIQPSEPRDSAVYFCASGMGHTDNYGYTFGSGTRLTVV.

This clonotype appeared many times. This chain's CDR3 is CASSEPDRKFF. The CDR3 DNA sequence: TGTGCCAGCAGTGAACCGGACCGCAAGTTCTTC. The rearrangement joins TRBV2 to TRBJ2-1; no reliable D call. The length of the CDR3 is 11 residues. Trimming stripped 2 bases from V and 14 bases from J, with 10 bases between. The germline gives CDR1 SNHLY, CDR2 FYNNEI.

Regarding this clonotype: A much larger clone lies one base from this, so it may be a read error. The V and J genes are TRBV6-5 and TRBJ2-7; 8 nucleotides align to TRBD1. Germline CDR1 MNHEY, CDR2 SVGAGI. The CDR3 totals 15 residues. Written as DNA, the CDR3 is TGTGCCTGCAGTTACTCTCAGGGGGCAGTGTACGAGCAGTACTTC. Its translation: CACSYSQGAVYEQYF.

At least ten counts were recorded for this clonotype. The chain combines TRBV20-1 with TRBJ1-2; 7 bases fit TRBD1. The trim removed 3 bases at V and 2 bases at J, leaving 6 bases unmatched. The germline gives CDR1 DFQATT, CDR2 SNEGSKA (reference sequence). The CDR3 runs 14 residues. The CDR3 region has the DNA TGCAGTGCTAGGAGCCAGACAGGGAACTATGGCTACACCTTC. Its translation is CSARSQTGNYGYTF.

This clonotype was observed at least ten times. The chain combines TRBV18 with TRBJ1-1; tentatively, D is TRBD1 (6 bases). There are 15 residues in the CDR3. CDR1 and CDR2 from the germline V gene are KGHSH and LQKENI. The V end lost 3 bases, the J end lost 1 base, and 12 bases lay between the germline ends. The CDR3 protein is CASSPDRRGNTEAFF. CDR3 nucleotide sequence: TGTGCCAGCTCACCTGACAGGAGAGGGAACACTGAAGCTTTCTTT.

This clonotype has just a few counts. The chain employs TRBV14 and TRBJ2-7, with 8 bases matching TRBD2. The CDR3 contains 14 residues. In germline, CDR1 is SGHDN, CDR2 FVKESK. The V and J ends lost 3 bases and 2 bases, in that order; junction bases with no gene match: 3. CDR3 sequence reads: CASSQGGRTYEQYF. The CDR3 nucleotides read TGTGCCAGCAGCCAGGGCGGGAGGACCTACGAGCAGTACTTC.

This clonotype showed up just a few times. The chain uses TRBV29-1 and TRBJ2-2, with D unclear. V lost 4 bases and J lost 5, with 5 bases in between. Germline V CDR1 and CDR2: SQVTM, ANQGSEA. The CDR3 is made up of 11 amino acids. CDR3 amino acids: CSVAETGELFF. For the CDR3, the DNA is TGCAGCGTTGCGGAAACCGGGGAGCTGTTTTTT.